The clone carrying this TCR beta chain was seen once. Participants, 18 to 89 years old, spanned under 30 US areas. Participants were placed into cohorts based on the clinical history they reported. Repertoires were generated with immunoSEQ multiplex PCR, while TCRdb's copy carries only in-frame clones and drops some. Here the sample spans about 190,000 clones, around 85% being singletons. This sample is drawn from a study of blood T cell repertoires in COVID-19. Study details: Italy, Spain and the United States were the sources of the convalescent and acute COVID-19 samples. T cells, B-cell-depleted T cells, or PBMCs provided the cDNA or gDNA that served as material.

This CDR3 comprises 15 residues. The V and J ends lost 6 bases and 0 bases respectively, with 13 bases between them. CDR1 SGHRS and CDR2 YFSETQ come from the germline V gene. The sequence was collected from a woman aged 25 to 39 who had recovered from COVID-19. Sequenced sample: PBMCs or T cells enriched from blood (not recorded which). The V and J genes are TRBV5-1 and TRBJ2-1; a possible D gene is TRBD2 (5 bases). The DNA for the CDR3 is TGCGCCAGCAAGGAGCGGCGCGGCTCCTACAATGAGCAGTTCTTC. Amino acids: CASKERRGSYNEQFF.